The 25 T cell receptor beta chains given below trace back to one sample, sequenced in a study of blood T cells in healthy people across ages. A second about 6 to 12 cycle PCR used barcoded and J-beta primers. TCRdb reprocessed the 5' RACE reads with MiXCR, giving one entry per CDR3 protein. The repertoire holds 600,000 to 800,000 distinct CDR3 sequences, with about 21% as singletons. Material for sequencing was blood. Receptors originate from an older man in good health.

The chain employs TRBV20-1 and TRBJ2-1, with D possibly TRBD2 on 5 matching bases. The CDR3 has 15 amino acids. V was clipped by 4 bases and J by 5 bases, with 18 bases between them. Germline assignment: CDR1 DFQATT and CDR2 SNEGSKA (reference sequence). The CDR3 DNA follows: TGCAGTGCTAACCGTCTTCGGACTCCAAACAATGAGCAGTTCTTC. This codes for CSANRLRTPNNEQFF.

This clonotype was observed at least ten times. J is TRBJ2-1 and V is TRBV6-4, with TRBD2 matching over 7 bases. The length of the CDR3 is 16 residues. Trimming cost V 5 bases and J 5 bases; bases outside gene matches: 12. Germline assignment: CDR1 MRHNA and CDR2 SNTAGT. The DNA for the CDR3 is TGTGCCAGCAGTAGAGGGGCGGGAGTCGGGGACAATGAGCAGTTCTTC. Translated: CASSRGAGVGDNEQFF.

This clonotype was detected a few times. This chain connects TRBV10-2 to TRBJ2-7; 7 bases line up with TRBD1. CDR3 length equals 15 residues. Germline lookup yields CDR1 WSHSY and CDR2 SAAADI. The trim removed 6 bases at V and 5 bases at J, leaving 13 bases unmatched. The CDR3 DNA follows: TGCGCCAGCAGCCCTGGACAGGTTTTTTGGGACGAGCAGTACTTC. Residues: CASSPGQVFWDEQYF.

This clonotype was found many times. This chain joins TRBV11-2 and TRBJ2-1; possibly TRBD2 for D (5 bases). Germline V gene lookup returns CDR1 SGHAT and CDR2 FQNNGV. The CDR3 is 17 residues long. V lost 2 bases, J lost 0 bases, and 14 bases lay in between. The CDR3, as DNA: TGTGCCAGCAGCTTATCCCAAGCGGCAAGCTCCTACAATGAGCAGTTCTTC. This codes for CASSLSQAASSYNEQFF.

J is TRBJ2-5 and V is TRBV20-1; 13 nucleotides line up with TRBD2. The end of the DNA aligns better with TRBJ2-1, so the J call may be wrong. Germline V CDR1 and CDR2: DFQATT, SNEGSKA (reference sequence). The CDR3 sequence is 14 residues long. This chain's CDR3 is CSASVGTSGTEQFF. The CDR3 DNA follows: TGCAGTGCTAGCGTCGGGACTAGCGGGACTGAGCAGTTCTTC.

This clonotype occurred a few times. This rearrangement joins TRBV5-5 to TRBJ1-1; unclear D gene. Germline CDR1 and CDR2: SGHKS and YYEKEE (reference sequence). The CDR3 is made up of 13 amino acids. With 4 bases removed from V and 5 bases from J, the gap between germline ends came to 12 bases. CDR3 loop: CASSRSGTTEAFF. The CDR3 region has the DNA TGTGCCAGCAGCCGTTCGGGAACGACTGAAGCTTTCTTT.

This clonotype was picked up many times. The junction and the germline gene differ at one end; a read error may be behind it. The chain joins TRBV7-9 to TRBJ1-4, with 9 positions matching TRBD1. The CDR3 has 14 amino acids. The germline CDR1 and CDR2 sequences are SEHNR and FQNEAQ (reference sequence). CDR3 protein: CASSRGQGGEKLFF. CDR3 DNA sequence: TGCGCCAGCAGCCGGGGACAGGGCGGGGAAAAACTGTTTTTT. Together with reference TRBV7-9 and TRBJ1-4, the CDR3 gives the full variable domain: DTGVSQNPRHKITKRGQNVTFRCDPISEHNRLYWYRQTLGQGPEFLTYFQNEAQLEKSRLLSDRFSAERPKGSFSTLEIQRTEQGDSAMYLCASSRGQGGEKLFFGSGTQLSVL.

In its sample, this clonotype was seen a few times. Its ends do not fully match the called genes, so a read error is possible. The genes are TRBV7-9 and TRBJ1-4; D not resolved. The length of the CDR3 is 15 residues. The germline V gene has CDR1 SEHNR and CDR2 FQNEAQ (reference sequence). The CDR3 spells CASSSRPALDERLFF. The CDR3 DNA reads as TGTGCCAGCAGCTCCCGCCCGGCATTAGATGAAAGACTGTTTTTT.

This clonotype turned up a few times. The V and J genes are TRBV28 and TRBJ2-7; weak D call: TRBD1 (7 bases). Germline CDR1 and CDR2: MDHEN and SYDVKM. V was shortened by 4 bases and J by 2 bases, with 18 bases between the two germline ends. This CDR3 spans 16 amino acids. In nucleotides, the CDR3 is TGTGCCAGCAGTTCAATAAGGGGGCGCGGGACCTACGAGCAGTACTTC. Translation gives CASSSIRGRGTYEQYF. The full variable domain, rest sourced from reference TRBV28 and TRBJ2-7, is DVKVTQSSRYLVKRTGEKVFLECVQDMDHENMFWYRQDPGLGLRLIYFSYDVKMKEKGDIPEGYSVSREKKERFSLILESASTNQTSMYLCASSSIRGRGTYEQYFGPGTRLTVT.

CDR3 nucleotides: TGTGCCAGCAGCTTGGACCCGGGGCCGATAAACACTGAAGCTTTCTTT. Translation: CASSLDPGPINTEAFF. The chain couples TRBV5-5 to TRBJ1-1; the D gene is possibly TRBD1 (5 bases). Germline-derived CDR1 and CDR2 are SGHKS and YYEKEE (reference sequence). This CDR3 is built from 16 residues. Trimming took 0 bases from V and 2 from J, leaving 14 bases between them.

The V call is TRBV20-1, the J call TRBJ2-1; D remains unclear. The CDR3 totals 12 residues. Germline V gene data show CDR1 as DFQATT and CDR2 as SNEGSKA (reference sequence). Deletions cut 3 bases from V and 4 bases from J, with 7 bases between. CDR3 region: CSARGKYNEQFF. The CDR3 nucleotides read TGCAGTGCTAGGGGAAAATACAATGAGCAGTTCTTC.

There are a few counts of this clonotype. The chain joins TRBV3-1 to TRBJ2-6, with TRBD1 matching over 9 bases. This CDR3 has 18 amino acids. V gave up 4 bases and J gave up 0 bases; unmatched junction bases: 7. Germline V CDR1 and CDR2: LGHDT, YNNKEL (reference sequence). The CDR3 here is CASSPRDRAFSGANVLTF. In DNA, the CDR3 is TGTGCCAGCAGCCCCCGGGACAGGGCTTTCTCTGGGGCCAACGTCCTGACTTTC.

This clonotype was counted ten times or more. This chain links TRBV18 with TRBJ2-5, with 9 bases lining up with TRBD2. The J call may be faulty, since TRBJ2-7 better matches the DNA end. CDR1 is KGHSH, CDR2 LQKENI, per germline. The CDR3 extends over 14 amino acids. The CDR3 DNA follows: TGTGCCAGCTCTCGTAGCGGGAGAAGCTACGAGCAGTACTTC. This codes for CASSRSGRSYEQYF.

This clonotype was detected many times. The chain is built from TRBV20-1 and TRBJ2-3; perhaps TRBD2 as D (5 bases). The V end was cut by 2 bases, the J end by 0 bases, with 9 bases between. CDR3 length equals 14 residues. The V gene's germline CDR1 is DFQATT and CDR2 SNEGSKA (reference sequence). This CDR3 is CSARPRASTDTQYF. The CDR3, as DNA: TGCAGTGCTAGACCGCGGGCTAGCACAGATACGCAGTATTTT.

In its sample, this clonotype was seen a few times. The V call is TRBV2, the J call TRBJ2-5, with 7 bases aligning to TRBD1. This CDR3 is 14 amino acids long. V dropped 7 bases and J dropped 4; count of bases not matched to a gene: 9. CDR1 SNHLY and CDR2 FYNNEI come from the germline V gene. In DNA, the CDR3 is TGTGCCAGCACAAAAGACAGGGTAGTAGAGACCCAGTACTTC. This translates into CASTKDRVVETQYF.

This clonotype was seen a handful of times. This chain connects TRBV2 to TRBJ2-7, with 7 bases aligning to TRBD2. The V gene end was trimmed by 4 bases and the J gene end by 5 bases; junction bases not matched to a gene: 8. The V gene's germline CDR1 is SNHLY and CDR2 FYNNEI. The CDR3 runs to 14 residues. The CDR3 region has the DNA TGTGCCAGCAGTGCACTCCGGGGGGTCAACGAGCAGTACTTC. Its protein product is CASSALRGVNEQYF.

The rearrangement links TRBV7-8 to TRBJ2-2, with D maybe TRBD2 (5 bases). Germline V lookup: CDR1 SGHVS, CDR2 FQNEAQ. CDR3 length equals 17 residues. The V end lost 3 bases, the J end lost 7 bases, and 21 bases lay between the germline ends. The CDR3 DNA reads as TGTGCCAGCAGCTTGCCTCTTCGAAAAAATCGGGGCGGGGAGCTGTTTTTT. This codes for CASSLPLRKNRGGELFF.

The chain has TRBV6-5 and TRBJ2-5; D perhaps matches TRBD1 (6 bases). The DNA end is a closer match to TRBJ2-7, so the J assignment may be wrong. Per the germline V gene, CDR1 is MNHEY and CDR2 is SVGAGI. The CDR3 has 14 amino acids. The CDR3 DNA is TGTGCCAGCAAGGGCCGAACAGGGATCTACGAGCAGTACTTC. Its protein is CASKGRTGIYEQYF.

The chain is built from TRBV7-6 and TRBJ2-7; a possible D gene is TRBD1 (6 bases). CDR3 length: 14 residues. The germline gives CDR1 SGHVS, CDR2 FNYEAQ. V was trimmed by 5 bases and J by 0 bases, leaving 11 bases between them. CDR3 loop: CASSQGQFSYEQYF. The CDR3 DNA follows: TGTGCCAGCAGCCAAGGACAGTTCTCCTACGAGCAGTACTTC.

This clonotype was seen ten or more times. The V gene is TRBV5-1, the J gene TRBJ2-5, with D possibly matching TRBD1 (6 bases). The CDR3 is 13 residues long. CDR1 is SGHRS, CDR2 YFSETQ, per germline. The germline V and J ends were trimmed by 5 bases and 3 bases, with 11 bases remaining between them. The CDR3 region has the DNA TGCGCCAGCAGACAGGGTGTAGAAGAGACCCAGTACTTC. Translated: CASRQGVEETQYF.

The chain combines TRBV20-1 with TRBJ2-3, with 8 bases fitting TRBD2. The CDR3 contains 13 residues. V lost 6 bases, J lost 1 base, and 3 bases stayed unmatched. Germline V lookup: CDR1 DFQATT, CDR2 SNEGSKA (reference sequence). CDR3 protein: CSANGRGTDTQYF. The CDR3 nucleotides read TGCAGTGCCAACGGGAGGGGCACAGATACGCAGTATTTT.

The rearrangement joins TRBV3-1 to TRBJ2-1; 10 nucleotides match TRBD2. The CDR3 is made up of 15 amino acids. Germline assignment: CDR1 LGHDT and CDR2 YNNKEL (reference sequence). V was pared by 3 bases and J by 4 bases, with 3 bases of the junction left unmatched. CDR3 coding DNA: TGTGCCAGCAGCCAGCGACTAGCGGGTTACAATGAGCAGTTCTTC. Its protein product is CASSQRLAGYNEQFF.

This clonotype was observed at least ten times. V gene TRBV20-1 combines with J gene TRBJ2-7; 9 nucleotides agree with TRBD1. Germline V CDR1 and CDR2: DFQATT, SNEGSKA (reference sequence). V was pared by 1 base and J by 0 bases, with 4 bases of the junction left unmatched. The CDR3 has 15 amino acids. The CDR3 sequence is CSARGGQGRSYEQYF. The CDR3 DNA is TGCAGTGCTAGAGGGGGACAGGGCCGCTCCTACGAGCAGTACTTC.

This clonotype was observed a few times. The chain has TRBV14 and TRBJ1-1; possible D gene TRBD1, 6 bases. Deletions cut 4 bases from V and 4 bases from J, with 13 bases between. Germline values: CDR1 SGHDN, CDR2 FVKESK. The CDR3 is 14 residues long. CDR3 in amino acids: CASSLVRGATEAFF. In DNA form, the CDR3 reads TGTGCCAGCAGCCTCGTCCGGGGGGCCACTGAAGCTTTCTTT.

This chain connects TRBV6-2 or TRBV6-3 to TRBJ2-4; 8 bases agree with TRBD2. Germline assignment: CDR1 MNHEY and CDR2 SVGEGT. CDR3 length: 13 amino acids. Trimming took 5 bases from V and 6 from J; bases not matched to a gene: 3. CDR3 sequence reads: CASSTAGVNIQYF. The CDR3 bases are TGTGCCAGCAGTACAGCGGGAGTAAACATTCAGTACTTC.